These 5 T cell receptor beta chains were all obtained from the same sample, sequenced in a study of blood T cell repertoires in COVID-19. TCRdb keeps only in-frame clones here, not all; method: immunoSEQ multiplex PCR. This sample has some 350,000 clones, with around 90% found just once. Sample: peripheral blood. These receptors were obtained from a woman aged 18-29 years who had recovered from COVID-19.

The gene calls are TRBV19 and TRBJ2-3, with D possibly TRBD2 on 6 matching bases. The length of the CDR3 is 15 residues. Germline CDR1 reads LNHDA; CDR2 reads SQIVND (reference sequence). Between the trimmed V and J ends, which lost 3 bases and 3 bases, there was a span of 13 bases. CDR3 nucleotides: TGTGCCAGTAGTATTACTACGGGAGCAACAGATACGCAGTATTTT. Translation: CASSITTGATDTQYF.

This clone has a single count. CDR3 loop: CASSQSTEYYNEQFF. In DNA form, the CDR3 reads TGCGCCAGCAGTCAATCAACTGAATACTACAATGAGCAGTTCTTC. V gene TRBV23-1 combines with J gene TRBJ2-1; D gene unclear. TRBV23-1 is noted as an ORF with a role that remains uncertain. V was cut by 0 bases and J by 3 bases, with 9 bases left in between. The CDR3 has 15 amino acids.

The chain joins TRBV12-3 or TRBV12-4 to TRBJ2-1; D uncertain. Trimming cost V 5 bases and J 8 bases, with 10 bases left between them. The CDR3 spans 12 residues. CDR3 in amino acids: CASSLRIDEQFF. The CDR3 bases are TGTGCCAGCAGTCTCCGTATCGATGAGCAGTTCTTC.

V and J are TRBV10-2 and TRBJ2-1; possibly TRBD1 for D (5 bases). V was cut by 8 bases and J by 6 bases, with 14 bases left in between. The germline gives CDR1 WSHSY, CDR2 SAAADI. This CDR3 spans 13 amino acids. CDR3 sequence: CASSGTGTNEQFF. In DNA form, the CDR3 reads TGCGCCAGCTCAGGAACAGGCACCAATGAGCAGTTCTTC.

The chain carries TRBV6-6 and TRBJ2-1; D perhaps matches TRBD1 (6 bases). CDR1 is MNHNY and CDR2 is SVGAGI in the germline V gene (reference sequence). V lost 7 bases and J 0 bases, leaving 16 bases between the germline ends. The CDR3 sequence is 16 residues long. The CDR3 sequence: CASKRDTMSSYNEQFF. CDR3 DNA: TGTGCCAGCAAGAGGGACACGATGAGCTCCTACAATGAGCAGTTCTTC.